Presented here are 21 T cell receptor beta chains from one specimen sequenced in a study of control samples from healthy donors and cancer patients. The table came from immunoSEQ multiplex PCR; TCRdb's copy has only in-frame clones and leaves some out. The sample holds about 77,000 clones, approximately 92% seen once. Sequences were obtained from blood. The receptors come from a woman aged 60-70 years in good health.

The rearrangement links TRBV20-1 to TRBJ1-1; D perhaps matches TRBD1 (6 bases). V was trimmed by 3 bases and J by 8 bases, leaving 10 bases between them. Germline assignment: CDR1 DFQATT and CDR2 SNEGSKA (reference sequence). The CDR3 covers 11 residues. CDR3: CSASVGTEAFF. In DNA form, the CDR3 reads TGCAGTGCTAGTGTCGGGACAGAAGCTTTCTTT.

The chain couples TRBV11-2 to TRBJ2-1; 10 bases line up with TRBD1. The CDR3 length is 17 residues. Per the germline V gene, CDR1 is SGHAT and CDR2 is FQNNGV. The V and J ends lost 2 bases and 7 bases, in that order; junction bases with no gene match: 11. The CDR3 reads CASSLILRTGGRNEQFF. The CDR3 DNA follows: TGTGCCAGCAGCTTAATTTTAAGGACAGGGGGTAGGAATGAGCAGTTCTTC.

V gene TRBV5-1 combines with J gene TRBJ1-4; D is undetermined. Germline CDR1 reads SGHRS; CDR2 reads YFSETQ. The CDR3 totals 14 residues. Trimming stripped 5 bases from V and 0 bases from J, with 8 bases between. The CDR3 region has the DNA TGCGCCAGCAGTTACCTTGCAACTAATGAAAAACTGTTTTTT. It specifies CASSYLATNEKLFF.

V is TRBV30 and J is TRBJ2-7; the match to TRBD2 covers 11 bases. There are 13 residues in the CDR3. V was clipped by 4 bases and J by 13 bases; unmatched bases: 12. From germline, CDR1 is GTSNPN and CDR2 SVGIG (reference sequence). The CDR3 reads CAWNLGGLAGFYF. CDR3 DNA: TGTGCCTGGAATTTGGGTGGACTAGCGGGCTTTTACTTC.

The chain joins TRBV28 to TRBJ1-1; a possible D gene is TRBD1 (5 bases). Per the germline V gene, CDR1 is MDHEN and CDR2 is SYDVKM. There are 12 residues in the CDR3. V lost 6 bases and J lost 7, with 12 bases in between. The CDR3 nucleotides read TGTGCCAGCAGGGACATCTCCGTTGAAGCTTTCTTT. It encodes CASRDISVEAFF.

A single count supports this clone. J is TRBJ2-1 and V is TRBV7-3; D is perhaps TRBD1 (5 bases). From germline, CDR1 is SGHTA and CDR2 FQGTGA. The CDR3 contains 13 residues. Trimming removed 4 bases from V and 7 bases from J, with 11 bases in between. As DNA, the CDR3 is TGTGCCAGCAGCTCCCTGACAGTAAATGAGCAGTTCTTC. It specifies CASSSLTVNEQFF.

This clone was recorded only once. This chain joins TRBV7-9 and TRBJ2-2, with 7 bases identical to TRBD2. CDR1 and CDR2 from the germline V gene are SEHNR and FQNEAQ (reference sequence). The ends lost 1 base at V and 5 bases at J; junction bases unmatched: 4. The CDR3 has 15 residues. CDR3 coding DNA: TGTGCCAGCAGCTTAGGCGGAGCGGGGACCGGGGAGCTGTTTTTT. This codes for CASSLGGAGTGELFF.

The chain couples TRBV27 to TRBJ1-4; TRBD1 matches at 8 bases. Per germline, CDR1 MNHEY and CDR2 SMNVEV (reference sequence). CDR3 size: 15 residues. V shed 5 bases and J 2 bases; nucleotides not matched to a gene: 4. The CDR3 here is CASSGQGGTNEKLFF. CDR3 in DNA: TGTGCCAGCAGTGGACAGGGCGGGACTAATGAAAAACTGTTTTTT.

This clone was observed a single time. The rearrangement uses TRBV6-2 or TRBV6-3 and TRBJ2-7; 9 bases are a match to TRBD1. V shed 0 bases, J shed 4 bases, and the junction held 13 bases outside the gene matches. Germline lookup yields CDR1 MNHEY and CDR2 SVGEGT. The CDR3 has 18 amino acids. The CDR3 sequence is CASSYSRTGATGLYEQYF. DNA of the CDR3: TGTGCCAGCAGTTACTCACGGACAGGGGCTACGGGGCTATACGAGCAGTACTTC.

The rearrangement uses TRBV2 and TRBJ2-3; D may be TRBD2 (5 bases). The CDR3 consists of 14 residues. CDR1 is SNHLY, CDR2 FYNNEI, per germline. V was shortened by 4 bases and J by 3 bases, with 11 bases between the two germline ends. This CDR3 reads CASSGELGTDTQYF. CDR3 in DNA: TGTGCCAGCAGTGGGGAACTAGGGACAGATACGCAGTATTTT.

This clone was picked up one time. The chain has TRBV7-9 and TRBJ2-5, with D possibly TRBD2 on 6 matching bases. V was shortened by 5 bases and J by 5 bases, with 15 bases between the two germline ends. The CDR3 is 14 residues long. Germline assignment: CDR1 SEHNR and CDR2 FQNEAQ (reference sequence). The CDR3 region is CASSQRPAGETQYF. As DNA, the CDR3 is TGTGCCAGCAGCCAGAGACCGGCGGGGGAGACCCAGTACTTC.

This chain uses TRBV7-9 with TRBJ2-3; D is undetermined. Trimming took off 3 bases at V and 1 base at J, with 14 bases between the two ends. From germline, CDR1 is SEHNR and CDR2 FQNEAQ (reference sequence). The CDR3 totals 16 residues. This CDR3 is CASSFTRSRRTDTQYF. In nucleotides, the CDR3 is TGTGCCAGCAGCTTCACAAGAAGCCGCCGCACAGATACGCAGTATTTT.

The V call is TRBV27, the J call TRBJ2-7, with D tentatively TRBD2 (5 bases). The CDR3 extends over 13 amino acids. Trimming took 2 bases from V and 6 from J, leaving 11 bases between them. Per germline, CDR1 MNHEY and CDR2 SMNVEV (reference sequence). The CDR3 sequence is CASSLRGRGEQYF. In DNA, the CDR3 is TGTGCCAGCAGTTTACGGGGTCGGGGCGAGCAGTACTTC.

V gene TRBV4-2 combines with J gene TRBJ2-1; a possible D gene is TRBD2 (5 bases). The CDR3 sequence is 16 residues long. Germline V gene lookup returns CDR1 LGHNA and CDR2 YNFKEQ. V lost 4 bases to trimming and J lost 0 bases, with 13 bases between them. The CDR3 DNA reads TGTGCCAGCAGCCCAGAGGGTTTCAGCTCCTACAATGAGCAGTTCTTC. Its translation: CASSPEGFSSYNEQFF.

V is TRBV11-2 and J is TRBJ1-1, with 9 nucleotides matching TRBD1. Germline-derived CDR1 and CDR2 are SGHAT and FQNNGV. The CDR3 spans 13 residues. Trimming cost V 4 bases and J 6 bases; bases outside gene matches: 3. The CDR3, as DNA: TGTGCCAGCAGCTCGGACAGGGGCTCTGAAGCTTTCTTT. This translates into CASSSDRGSEAFF. The variable domain in full, with the rest retrieved from reference TRBV11-2 and TRBJ1-1, is EAGVAQSPRYKIIEKRQSVAFWCNPISGHATLYWYQQILGQGPKLLIQFQNNGVVDDSQLPKDRFSAERLKGVDSTLKIQPAKLEDSAVYLCASSSDRGSEAFFGQGTRLTVV.

The V call is TRBV29-1, the J call TRBJ2-3, with 7 positions matching TRBD1. There are 13 residues in the CDR3. The J segment lost 4 bases and the V segment lost 7 bases, leaving 8 bases of the junction unmatched. The germline V gene encodes CDR1 SQVTM and CDR2 ANQGSEA. CDR3 residues: CSGKEGGADTQYF. The CDR3 region has the DNA TGCAGCGGGAAGGAAGGGGGCGCAGATACGCAGTATTTT.

J is TRBJ1-1 and V is TRBV28; D is unresolved. This CDR3 contains 13 residues. Germline V gene data show CDR1 as MDHEN and CDR2 as SYDVKM. V shed 5 bases and J shed 0 bases, with 7 bases lying between them. CDR3 sequence (DNA): TGTGCCAGCAGTAACCAGGTGAACACTGAAGCTTTCTTT. Translation gives CASSNQVNTEAFF.

V is TRBV19 and J is TRBJ2-7, with a weak D call TRBD2 (6 bases). The CDR3 sequence is 14 residues long. CDR1 and CDR2 (germline): LNHDA, SQIVND (reference sequence). V was shortened by 8 bases and J by 0 bases, with 14 bases between the two germline ends. CDR3 sequence: CASAEGPSSYEQYF. CDR3 nucleotide sequence: TGTGCCAGTGCGGAGGGACCGAGCTCCTACGAGCAGTACTTC.

The CDR3 nucleotides are TGCGCCAGCAGCTTGGACCCCTCTGGATACGAGCAGTACTTC. Residues: CASSLDPSGYEQYF. V gene TRBV5-1 combines with J gene TRBJ2-7, with no clear D. Germline assignment: CDR1 SGHRS and CDR2 YFSETQ. Trimming took off 0 bases at V and 4 bases at J, with 11 bases between the two ends. This CDR3 spans 14 amino acids.

The chain uses TRBV23-1 and TRBJ2-7; 10 bases are a match to TRBD1. TRBV23-1 belongs to the ORF category, with a function that is uncertain. Unmatched junction bases numbered 6, after V lost 4 bases and J lost 3 bases. This CDR3 contains 15 residues. This CDR3 is CASSPRWTGGYEQYF. In DNA, the CDR3 is TGCGCCAGCAGTCCACGATGGACAGGGGGCTACGAGCAGTACTTC.

V and J are TRBV18 and TRBJ2-5, with D unclear. CDR3 size: 12 residues. Germline V lookup: CDR1 KGHSH, CDR2 LQKENI. V was clipped by 5 bases and J by 2 bases, with 6 bases between them. As DNA, the CDR3 is TGTGCCAGCTCAGAAGGGCAAGAGACCCAGTACTTC. Translated: CASSEGQETQYF.